Sequencing of this T cell receptor (beta chain) was carried out in a study of spatial heterogeneity in lung cancer (dated by TCRdb to between 2018 and 2021). Background for the entire study: Beta-chain transcripts were consistently detected in greater numbers than alpha-chain transcripts, which likely reflected higher beta-chain transcript abundance. In the raw uncorrected reads, each unique combination of TCR and UMI appeared more than ten times on average. TCR alpha and beta repertoires were quantitatively compared across multiple tumor regions, matched nontumor lung and blood in non-small cell lung cancer. The study linked features of the TCR repertoire to counts of nonsynonymous mutations, which were determined by whole-exome sequencing of tumor tissue. Both alpha and beta chains were TCR-sequenced in hundreds of tumor regions, approximately 67 matched nontumor lung samples and roughly 50 PBMC samples obtained at surgery. The paper's findings and limits, for the study overall: Confirming at a functional level the hypothesis that regional TCRs recognize regional mutations was considered to require additional single-cell paired TCR alpha and beta sequencing. Ubiquitous expanded tumor TCRs were found in blood more often at tumor resection than at routine follow-up.

This clonotype was recorded many times. It has no known antigen specificity. No base quality values were provided; no much bigger clone lies one nucleotide off. Reading the label with the study, this specimen's time point is: sample taken at primary tumor resection. TCR sequencing used whole RNA extracted from tumor and nontumor lung tissue, or from cryopreserved PBMC samples, without cell sorting. Samples were obtained from around 72 patients with early-stage, untreated non-small cell lung cancer from the lung TRACERx cohort. A patient was chosen for TCR sequencing only when enough RNA was available from at least two tumor regions. The library was built by means of 5' RACE. The reads were generated on a NextSeq 500. To allow correction of PCR and sequencing errors, the TCR library protocol tagged every TCR cDNA molecule with a unique molecular identifier. On the authors' methods: TCR identification, UMI-based error correction and CDR3 extraction were performed with Decombinator tools. Expanded TCRs were defined as those above a frequency of 2 per 1,000, corresponding to the top 1% of the tumor frequency distribution. Each repertoire was subsampled 100 times to 5,000 TCRs, after which Renyi diversity was computed with the R vegan package. CDR3 similarity networks were constructed using string-kernel similarity of amino acid triplets, with links drawn between CDR3s whose pairwise similarity was above 0.82. TCRdb redid the processing of the public reads, applying fastp at Q25 and MiXCR, and retained in-frame beta chains. For every CDR3 protein sequence, its rows merge into one entry that carries the most common genes and DNA. The V and J calls follow TCRdb's processing rather than the paper's. Across this sample there are tens of thousands of distinct CDR3 sequences, with roughly 5.2% seen only once. Approximately 12% of the sample is held by the ten biggest clonotypes.

The sequence came from a male donor with early-stage non-small cell lung cancer. The material sequenced was PBMCs, taken at surgery.

The base sequence is TGTGCCTCCGTGCGGGGCGACTCTGGAAACACCATATATTTT. Its coded protein is CASVRGDSGNTIYF. The receptor chain draws on TRBV10-3 and TRBJ1-3, and perhaps TRBD1 as D gene, on 5 matching bases. CDR1 and CDR2 were assigned from the germline V gene as ENHRY and SYGVKD. Including the terminal cysteine and phenylalanine, the CDR3 comprises 14 residues. Left in the record is the CDR3 DNA by itself, 42 bases read in frame from the first base. Trimming takes 11 bases from V and 0 bases from J, and the germline ends sit 14 bases apart.